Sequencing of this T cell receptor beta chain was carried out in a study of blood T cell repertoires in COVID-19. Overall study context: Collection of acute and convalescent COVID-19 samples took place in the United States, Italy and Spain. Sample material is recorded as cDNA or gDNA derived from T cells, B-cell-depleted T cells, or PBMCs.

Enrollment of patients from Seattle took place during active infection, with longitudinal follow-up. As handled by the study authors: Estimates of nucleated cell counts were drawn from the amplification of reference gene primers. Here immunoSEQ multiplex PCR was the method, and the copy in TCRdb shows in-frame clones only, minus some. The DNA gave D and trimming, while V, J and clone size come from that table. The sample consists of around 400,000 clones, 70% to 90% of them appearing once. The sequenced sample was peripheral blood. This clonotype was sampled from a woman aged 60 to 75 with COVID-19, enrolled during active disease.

The CDR3 bases are TGTGCCACCAGCTCCCGCACGGGGTCTAGGACCCAGTACTTC. Translating it yields CATSSRTGSRTQYF. V and J are TRBV15 and TRBJ2-5; tentatively, D is TRBD2 (5 bases). Between the trimmed V and J ends, which lost 5 bases and 7 bases, there was a span of 17 bases. CDR1 and CDR2 (germline): LNHNV, YYDKDF (reference sequence). The CDR3 is 14 residues long.